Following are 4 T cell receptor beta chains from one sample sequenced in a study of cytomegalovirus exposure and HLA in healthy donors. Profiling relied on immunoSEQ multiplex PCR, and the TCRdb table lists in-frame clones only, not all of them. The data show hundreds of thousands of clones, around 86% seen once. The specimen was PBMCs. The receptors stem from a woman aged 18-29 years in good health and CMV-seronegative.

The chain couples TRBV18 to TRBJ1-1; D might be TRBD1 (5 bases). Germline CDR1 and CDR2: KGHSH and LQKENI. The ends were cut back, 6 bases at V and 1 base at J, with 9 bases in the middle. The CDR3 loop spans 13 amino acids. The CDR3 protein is CASSVDRNTEAFF. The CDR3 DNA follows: TGTGCCAGCTCTGTAGACAGGAACACTGAAGCTTTCTTT.

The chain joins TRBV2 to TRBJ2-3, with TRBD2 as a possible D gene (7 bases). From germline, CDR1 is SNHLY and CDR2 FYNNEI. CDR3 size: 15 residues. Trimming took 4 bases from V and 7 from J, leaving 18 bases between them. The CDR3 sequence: CASSGLGGGANTQYF. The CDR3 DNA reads TGTGCCAGCAGTGGTTTAGGGGGAGGGGCCAATACGCAGTATTTT.

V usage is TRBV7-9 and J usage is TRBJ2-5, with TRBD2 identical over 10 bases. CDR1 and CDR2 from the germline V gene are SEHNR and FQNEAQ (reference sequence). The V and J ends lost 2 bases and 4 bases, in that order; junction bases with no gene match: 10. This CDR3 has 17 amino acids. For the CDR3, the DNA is TGTGCCAGCAGCTTATCCACCAGCGGGGGGGCAGGAGAGACCCAGTACTTC. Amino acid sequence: CASSLSTSGGAGETQYF. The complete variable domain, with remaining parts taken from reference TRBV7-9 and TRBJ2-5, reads DTGVSQNPRHKITKRGQNVTFRCDPISEHNRLYWYRQTLGQGPEFLTYFQNEAQLEKSRLLSDRFSAERPKGSFSTLEIQRTEQGDSAMYLCASSLSTSGGAGETQYFGPGTRLLVL.

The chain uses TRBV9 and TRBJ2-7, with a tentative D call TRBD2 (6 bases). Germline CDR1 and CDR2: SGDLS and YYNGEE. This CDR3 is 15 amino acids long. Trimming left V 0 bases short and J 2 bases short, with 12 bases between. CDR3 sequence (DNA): TGTGCCAGCAGCGTAGAAGGACTACCTACCTACGAGCAGTACTTC. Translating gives CASSVEGLPTYEQYF.